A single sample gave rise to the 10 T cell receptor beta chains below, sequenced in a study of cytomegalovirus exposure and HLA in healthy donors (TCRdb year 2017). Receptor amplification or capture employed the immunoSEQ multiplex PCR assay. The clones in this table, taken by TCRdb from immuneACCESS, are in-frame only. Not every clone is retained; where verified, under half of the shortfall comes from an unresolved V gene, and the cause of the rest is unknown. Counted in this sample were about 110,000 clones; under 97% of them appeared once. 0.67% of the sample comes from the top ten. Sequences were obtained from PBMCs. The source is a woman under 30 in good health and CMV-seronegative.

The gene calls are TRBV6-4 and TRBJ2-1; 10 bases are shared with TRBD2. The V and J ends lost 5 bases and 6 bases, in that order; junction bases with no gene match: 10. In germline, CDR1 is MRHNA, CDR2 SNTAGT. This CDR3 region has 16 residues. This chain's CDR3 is CASSPGLAYGRNEQFF. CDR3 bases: TGTGCCAGCAGTCCGGGACTAGCGTACGGCCGCAATGAGCAGTTCTTC.

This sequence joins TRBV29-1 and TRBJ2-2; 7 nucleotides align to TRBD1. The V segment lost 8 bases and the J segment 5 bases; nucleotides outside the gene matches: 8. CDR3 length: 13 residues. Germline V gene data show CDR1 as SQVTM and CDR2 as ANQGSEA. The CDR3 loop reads CSLRDRDTGELFF. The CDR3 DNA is TGCAGCCTCCGGGACAGAGATACCGGGGAGCTGTTTTTT.

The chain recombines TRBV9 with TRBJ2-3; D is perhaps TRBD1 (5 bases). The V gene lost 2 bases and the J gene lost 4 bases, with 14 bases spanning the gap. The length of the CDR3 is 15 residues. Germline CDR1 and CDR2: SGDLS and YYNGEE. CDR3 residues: CASSVSGLAADTQYF. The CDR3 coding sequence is TGTGCCAGCAGCGTCTCAGGGCTCGCGGCAGATACGCAGTATTTT.

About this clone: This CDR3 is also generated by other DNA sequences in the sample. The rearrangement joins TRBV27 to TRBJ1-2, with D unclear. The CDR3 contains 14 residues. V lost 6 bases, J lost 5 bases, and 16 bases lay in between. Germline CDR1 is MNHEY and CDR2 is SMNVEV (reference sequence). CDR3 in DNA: TGTGCCAGCAGGCCTCGGGAGGGCCTGTATGGCTACACCTTC. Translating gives CASRPREGLYGYTF.

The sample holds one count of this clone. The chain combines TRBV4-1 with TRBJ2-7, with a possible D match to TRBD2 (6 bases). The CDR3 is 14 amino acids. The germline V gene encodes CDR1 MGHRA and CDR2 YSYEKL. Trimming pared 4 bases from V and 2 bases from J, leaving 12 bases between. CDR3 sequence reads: CASSRTGETYEQYF. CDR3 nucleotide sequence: TGCGCCAGCAGCCGGACGGGGGAAACCTACGAGCAGTACTTC.

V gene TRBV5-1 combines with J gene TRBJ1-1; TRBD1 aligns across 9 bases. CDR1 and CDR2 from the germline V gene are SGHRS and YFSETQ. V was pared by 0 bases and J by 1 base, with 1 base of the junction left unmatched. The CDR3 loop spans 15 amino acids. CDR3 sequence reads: CASSLGDRENTEAFF. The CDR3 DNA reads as TGCGCCAGCAGCTTGGGGGACAGGGAGAACACTGAAGCTTTCTTT.

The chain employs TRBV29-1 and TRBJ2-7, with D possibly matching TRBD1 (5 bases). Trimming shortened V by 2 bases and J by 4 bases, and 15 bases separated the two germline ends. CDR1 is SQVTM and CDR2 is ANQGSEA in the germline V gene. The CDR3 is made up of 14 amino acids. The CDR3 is CSVERGKAAYEQYF. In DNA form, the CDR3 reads TGCAGCGTTGAAAGGGGAAAGGCGGCATACGAGCAGTACTTC.

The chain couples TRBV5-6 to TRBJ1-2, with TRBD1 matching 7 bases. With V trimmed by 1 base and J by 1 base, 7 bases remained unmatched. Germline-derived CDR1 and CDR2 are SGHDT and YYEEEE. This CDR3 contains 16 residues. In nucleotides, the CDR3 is TGTGCCAGCAGCTTGCGCCGGACAGGCGGTAACTATGGCTACACCTTC. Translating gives CASSLRRTGGNYGYTF.

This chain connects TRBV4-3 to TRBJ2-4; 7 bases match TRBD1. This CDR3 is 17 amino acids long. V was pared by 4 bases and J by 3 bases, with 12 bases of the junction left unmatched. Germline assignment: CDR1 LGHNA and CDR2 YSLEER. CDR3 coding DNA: TGCGCCAGCAGCCCGGCCCAACAGGGGAAAGGCAAAAACATTCAGTACTTC. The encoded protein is CASSPAQQGKGKNIQYF.

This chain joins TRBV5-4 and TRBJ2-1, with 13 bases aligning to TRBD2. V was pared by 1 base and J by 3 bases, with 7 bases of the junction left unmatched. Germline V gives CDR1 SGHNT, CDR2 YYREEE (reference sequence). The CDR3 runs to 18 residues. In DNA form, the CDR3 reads TGTGCCAGCAGCTTGACTAGCGGGGGGGCAGGCATCTACAATGAGCAGTTCTTC. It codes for CASSLTSGGAGIYNEQFF.